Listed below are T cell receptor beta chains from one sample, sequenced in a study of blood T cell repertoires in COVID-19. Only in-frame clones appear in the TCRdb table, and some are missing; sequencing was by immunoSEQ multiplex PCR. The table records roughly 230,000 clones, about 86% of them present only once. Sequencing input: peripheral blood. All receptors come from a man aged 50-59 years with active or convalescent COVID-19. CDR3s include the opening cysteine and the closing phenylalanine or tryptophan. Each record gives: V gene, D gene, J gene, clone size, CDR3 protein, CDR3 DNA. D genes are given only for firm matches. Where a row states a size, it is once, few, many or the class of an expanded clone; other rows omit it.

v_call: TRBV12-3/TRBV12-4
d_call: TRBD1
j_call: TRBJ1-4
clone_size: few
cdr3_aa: CASTVRGEKKLFF
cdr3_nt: TGTGCCAGCACGGTCAGGGGGGAGAAAAAACTGTTTTTT

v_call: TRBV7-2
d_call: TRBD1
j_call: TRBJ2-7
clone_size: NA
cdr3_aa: CASSPTRGSSYEQYF
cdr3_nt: TGTGCCAGCAGCCCGACCAGGGGGAGCTCCTACGAGCAGTACTTC

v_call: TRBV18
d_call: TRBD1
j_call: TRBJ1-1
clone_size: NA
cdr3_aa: CASSPTGGVGTEAFF
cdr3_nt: TGTGCCAGCTCACCGACAGGGGGCGTAGGCACTGAAGCTTTCTTT

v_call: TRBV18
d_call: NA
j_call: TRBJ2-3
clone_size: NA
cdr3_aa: CASSPSQGSVADTQYF
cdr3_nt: TGTGCCAGCTCACCGTCCCAGGGGAGTGTTGCAGATACGCAGTATTTT

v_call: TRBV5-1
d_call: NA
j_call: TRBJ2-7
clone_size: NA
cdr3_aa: CASSGTTYEQYF
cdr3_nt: TGCGCCAGCAGCGGGACAACCTACGAGCAGTACTTC

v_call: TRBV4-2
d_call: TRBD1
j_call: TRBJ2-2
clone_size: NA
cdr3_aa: CASSQGTGGAGELFF
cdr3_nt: TGTGCCAGCAGCCAAGGGACAGGGGGGGCCGGGGAGCTGTTTTTT

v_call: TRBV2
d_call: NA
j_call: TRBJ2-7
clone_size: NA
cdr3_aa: CASSVEGFTGEQYF
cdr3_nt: TGTGCCAGCAGTGTAGAGGGTTTTACCGGCGAGCAGTACTTC

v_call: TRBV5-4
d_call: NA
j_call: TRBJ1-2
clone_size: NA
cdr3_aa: CASSLEGAFYGYTF
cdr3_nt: TGTGCCAGCAGCTTGGAAGGAGCTTTCTATGGCTACACCTTC

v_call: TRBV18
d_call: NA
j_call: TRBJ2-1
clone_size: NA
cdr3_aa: CASSRPGEQFF
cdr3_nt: TGTGCCAGCTCACGTCCGGGTGAGCAGTTCTTC

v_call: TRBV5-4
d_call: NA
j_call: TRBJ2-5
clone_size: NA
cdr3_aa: CASSRAGTPGEETQYF
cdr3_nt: TGTGCCAGCAGCCGCGCCGGGACTCCCGGGGAGGAGACCCAGTACTTC